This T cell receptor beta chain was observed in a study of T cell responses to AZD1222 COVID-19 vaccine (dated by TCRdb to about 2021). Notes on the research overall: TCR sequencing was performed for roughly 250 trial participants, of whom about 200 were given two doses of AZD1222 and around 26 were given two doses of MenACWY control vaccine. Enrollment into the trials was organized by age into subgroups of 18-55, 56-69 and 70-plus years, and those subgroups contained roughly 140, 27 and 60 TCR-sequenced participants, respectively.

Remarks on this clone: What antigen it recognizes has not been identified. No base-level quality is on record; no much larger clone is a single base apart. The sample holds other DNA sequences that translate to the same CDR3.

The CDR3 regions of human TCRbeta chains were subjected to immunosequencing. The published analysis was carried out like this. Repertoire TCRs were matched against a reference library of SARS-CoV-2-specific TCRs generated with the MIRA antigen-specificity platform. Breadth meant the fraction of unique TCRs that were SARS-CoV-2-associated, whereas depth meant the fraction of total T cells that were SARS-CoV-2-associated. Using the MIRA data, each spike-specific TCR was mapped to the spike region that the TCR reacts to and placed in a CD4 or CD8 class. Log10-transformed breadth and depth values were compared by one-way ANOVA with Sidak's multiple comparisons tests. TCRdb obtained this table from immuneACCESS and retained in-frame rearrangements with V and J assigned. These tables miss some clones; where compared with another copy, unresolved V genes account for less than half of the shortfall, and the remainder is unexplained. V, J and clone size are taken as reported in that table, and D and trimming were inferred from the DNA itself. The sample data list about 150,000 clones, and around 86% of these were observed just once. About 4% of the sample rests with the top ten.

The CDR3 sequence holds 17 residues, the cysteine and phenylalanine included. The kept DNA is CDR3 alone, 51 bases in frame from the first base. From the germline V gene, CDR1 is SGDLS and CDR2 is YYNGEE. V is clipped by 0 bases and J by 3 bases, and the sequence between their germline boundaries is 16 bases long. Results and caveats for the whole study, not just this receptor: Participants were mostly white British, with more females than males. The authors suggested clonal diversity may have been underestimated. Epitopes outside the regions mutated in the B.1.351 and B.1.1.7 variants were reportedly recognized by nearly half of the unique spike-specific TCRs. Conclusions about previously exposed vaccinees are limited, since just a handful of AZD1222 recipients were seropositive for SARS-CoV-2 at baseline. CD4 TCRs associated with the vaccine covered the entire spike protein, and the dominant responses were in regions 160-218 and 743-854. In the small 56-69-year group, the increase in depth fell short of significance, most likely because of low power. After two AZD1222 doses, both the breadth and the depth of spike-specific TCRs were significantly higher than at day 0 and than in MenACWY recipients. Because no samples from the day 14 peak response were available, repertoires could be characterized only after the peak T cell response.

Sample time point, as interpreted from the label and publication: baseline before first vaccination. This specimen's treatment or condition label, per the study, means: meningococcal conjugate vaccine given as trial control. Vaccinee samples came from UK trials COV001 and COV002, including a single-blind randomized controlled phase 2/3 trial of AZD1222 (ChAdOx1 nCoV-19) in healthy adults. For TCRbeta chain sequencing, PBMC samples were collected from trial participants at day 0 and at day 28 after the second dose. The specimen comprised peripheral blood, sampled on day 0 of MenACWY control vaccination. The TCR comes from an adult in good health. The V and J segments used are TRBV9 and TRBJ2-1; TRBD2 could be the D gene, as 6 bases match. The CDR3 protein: CASSVGVGRGSYNEQFF. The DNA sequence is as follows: TGTGCCAGCAGCGTAGGGGTTGGGCGGGGAAGCTACAATGAGCAGTTCTTC.